Sequencing of this T cell receptor (beta chain) was carried out in a study of naive and memory T cell subsets. Regarding the study as a whole: Clonotypes here are unpaired alpha or beta chain sequences. Possibly reflecting memory cells re-expressing CD45RA, a few larger clonotypes occurred in naive repertoires, especially CD8.

This clonotype was seen a handful of times. Its specificity is not known. The beta constant-region primer was an equimolar mix of two oligonucleotides covering TRBC1 and TRBC2. The ligated cDNA underwent four PCR rounds using SP2 and nested alpha and beta constant-region primers. Via MiXCR, TCRdb re-called the UMI-ligation and nested PCR reads, giving one row per CDR3 protein. The sample lists 90,000 to 120,000 distinct CDR3 sequences, approximately 14% occurring once. Overnight CMV lysate stimulation of fresh PBMCs defined donor CMV status by CD4+ IFNgamma. Per germline, CDR1 MNHEY and CDR2 SMNVEV (reference sequence). CDR3 length: 11 amino acids. The V and J ends lost 8 bases and 3 bases respectively, with 6 bases between them.

The TCR originated in a human donor in good health. This chain links TRBV27 with TRBJ2-3, with unresolved D. The sample taken for sequencing was naive CD8+ T cells from blood. The CDR3 sequence: CASGLTDTQYF. CDR3 sequence (DNA): TGTGCCAGCGGATTGACAGATACGCAGTATTTT.